Below, one T cell receptor beta chain is given with its context. The antigen remains undetermined. When sampled, the donors appeared nominally healthy, though they likely had unrecorded immune exposures. These data originate in a study of cytomegalovirus exposure and HLA in healthy donors. On the study more broadly: Roughly 80 million unique TCRs from HLA-typed donors made up an early data release.

V was cut by 2 bases and J by 5 bases, with 21 bases left in between. The germline gives CDR1 MNHNS, CDR2 SASEGT. This CDR3 has 17 amino acids. Overall study results and limits: As was reported, the HLA-A and HLA-B alleles of most subjects were accurately predicted from TCR beta sequences. Among donors in an Asian-associated ancestry cluster, a later analysis reportedly found fewer N-insertions than the approximately 700-donor mean.

13 Jbeta primers and 60 Vbeta primers were used for the PCR. Sequenced by immunoSEQ multiplex PCR; TCRdb stores in-frame clones only, minus some. Altogether around 68,000 clones are present, around 74% being singletons, with the ten largest covering around 7%. The receptor was isolated from a woman younger than 45 in good health and CMV-seropositive. The chain is built from TRBV6-1 and TRBJ1-1, with D possibly being TRBD1 (5 bases). The sample was PBMCs. CDR3: CASSERLRGTRGTEAFF. The CDR3, as DNA: TGTGCCAGCAGTGAACGGCTCCGGGGGACCCGCGGGACTGAAGCTTTCTTT.